The T cell receptor beta chain under discussion was sequenced for a study of beta chain features in type 1 diabetes. This clone was seen more than once but under ten times. CDR3 length: 14 amino acids. Germline V gene sequence: CDR1 SGHVS, CDR2 FNYEAQ. Trimming cost V 1 base and J 0 bases, with 6 bases left between them. The authors reverse transcribed all of the isolated RNA, so sequencing captured expressed TCRB transcripts. The method was immunoSEQ multiplex PCR; TCRdb's version includes in-frame clones alone and lacks a portion of them. The repertoire has 200,000 to 250,000 clones, around 68% of them found once; the top ten carry approximately 0.053%.

The chain joins TRBV7-6 to TRBJ2-5; no firm D call. The sequenced sample was naive CD4+ T cells from blood. The clonotype originates from a man aged 25-45 years in good health. CDR3 amino acids: CASSLVGYQETQYF. Here the CDR3 DNA reads TGTGCCAGCAGCTTAGTGGGGTACCAAGAGACCCAGTACTTC.